This T cell receptor (beta chain) was captured by sequencing in a study of T cells in Graves' hyperthyroidism and ophthalmopathy. The CDR3 totals 11 residues. J gave up 4 bases and V 8 bases, and 0 bases lay outside the gene matches. Authors of the study amplified TCR beta CDR3 regions from RNA transcripts. TCR CDR3 underwent first-round RT-PCR with the HTBI primer set. TCRdb ran MiXCR on the multiplex PCR reads and lists one entry per CDR3 protein. Here the sample spans 550,000 to 650,000 distinct CDR3 sequences, less than 15% being singletons. This clonotype occurred a few times. The receptor was derived from a woman between 40 and 50 years old with Graves' hyperthyroidism. Sequenced material: blood. V gene TRBV12-3 or TRBV12-4 combines with J gene TRBJ2-7; 9 nucleotides match TRBD2. The CDR3 DNA reads as TGTGCCAGCGCGGGGGGGTACGAGCAGTACTTC. Translated, it gives CASAGGYEQYF.